This passage covers 23 T cell receptor beta chains from one sample sequenced in a study of control samples from healthy donors and cancer patients. Profiled with immunoSEQ multiplex PCR; TCRdb holds only in-frame clones, not every one. The sample lists about 410,000 clones, 75% to 95% occurring once. Sequencing was done on a sample of PBMCs. The receptors here all came from a man aged 40-50 years with head and neck cancer.

This clone has just one count. CDR3: CASSLAGGAEQPQHF. The CDR3 DNA is TGCGCCAGCAGCTTGGCTGGGGGGGCAGAACAGCCCCAGCATTTT. The gene calls are TRBV5-1 and TRBJ1-5; tentatively, D is TRBD1 (6 bases). V was clipped by 0 bases and J by 7 bases, with 14 bases between them. CDR1 is SGHRS and CDR2 is YFSETQ in the germline V gene. The CDR3 is made up of 15 amino acids.

This clone was detected once. The rearrangement joins TRBV6-6 to TRBJ1-3; possible D gene TRBD1, 5 bases. Per germline, CDR1 MNHNY and CDR2 SVGAGI (reference sequence). The CDR3 is made up of 16 amino acids. V was cut by 2 bases and J by 0 bases, with 11 bases left in between. The CDR3 DNA is TGTGCCAGCAGTTACGACAGCGTCTTCTCTGGAAACACCATATATTTT. It yields the protein CASSYDSVFSGNTIYF.

The chain carries TRBV12-3 or TRBV12-4 and TRBJ1-1; D is unresolved. The CDR3 is 13 residues long. Deletions cut 6 bases from V and 4 bases from J, with 12 bases between. CDR3 loop: CASSPLRGTEAFF. CDR3 nucleotides: TGTGCCAGCAGCCCTTTACGGGGCACTGAAGCTTTCTTT.

The CDR3 coding sequence is TGTGCCAGCAGCCTCCAGCAGGGGGCGCGAGAGACCCAGTACTTC. It yields the protein CASSLQQGARETQYF. The chain links TRBV7-2 to TRBJ2-5; 8 bases agree with TRBD1. The CDR3 contains 15 residues. The ends lost 5 bases at V and 4 bases at J; junction bases unmatched: 9. From germline, CDR1 is SGHTA and CDR2 FQGNSA.

The J gene is TRBJ2-1, the V gene TRBV6-4; 11 nucleotides align to TRBD2. The CDR3 consists of 14 residues. Germline V lookup: CDR1 MRHNA, CDR2 SNTAGT. J lost 7 bases, V lost 1 base, and 0 bases had no gene match. This CDR3 is CASSDWTSGNEQFF. The CDR3 bases are TGTGCCAGCAGTGACTGGACTAGCGGGAATGAGCAGTTCTTC.

The J gene is TRBJ1-2, the V gene TRBV28; 7 bases agree with TRBD1. CDR1 and CDR2 (germline): MDHEN, SYDVKM. V was pared by 5 bases and J by 5 bases, with 5 bases of the junction left unmatched. This CDR3 has 13 residues. CDR3 nucleotide sequence: TGTGCCAGCAGTAGGAACAGGGGATATGGCTACACCTTC. Translated: CASSRNRGYGYTF.

The DNA for the CDR3 is TGTGCCAGCAGTTTAGCCGGGGTAAAAACTGAAGCTTTCTTT. Amino acid sequence: CASSLAGVKTEAFF. V is TRBV27 and J is TRBJ1-1; D is undetermined. This CDR3 region has 14 residues. V lost 2 bases and J lost 5, with 12 bases in between. The germline CDR1 and CDR2 sequences are MNHEY and SMNVEV (reference sequence).

V gene TRBV5-1 combines with J gene TRBJ2-2; no definite D call. Germline V gene sequence: CDR1 SGHRS, CDR2 YFSETQ. Trimming removed 4 bases at V and 7 bases at J, with 14 bases between. The CDR3 sequence is 14 residues long. Here the CDR3 reads CASSPGPSDGELFF. CDR3 coding DNA: TGCGCCAGCAGCCCCGGACCCTCAGACGGGGAGCTGTTTTTT.

The genes are TRBV28 and TRBJ2-6; D gene ambiguous. Trimming removed 10 bases at V and 1 base at J, with 8 bases between. Germline loops: CDR1 MDHEN, CDR2 SYDVKM. The CDR3 totals 13 residues. In nucleotides, the CDR3 is TGTGCCACTGCGACTTCTGGGGCCAACGTCCTGACTTTC. It translates to CATATSGANVLTF.

This chain joins TRBV21-1 and TRBJ1-5. TRBV21-1 is reported as a pseudogene. This CDR3 is built from 17 residues. The CDR3 coding sequence is TGTGCCAGCAGCAAAGCGCTTTGGGGGGGGGATCATCAGCCCCAGCATTTT. Residues: CASSKALWGGDHQPQHF.

The V and J genes are TRBV7-3 and TRBJ2-1; 8 bases line up with TRBD2. The germline V gene encodes CDR1 SGHTA and CDR2 FQGTGA. The V segment lost 5 bases and the J segment 8 bases; nucleotides outside the gene matches: 11. This CDR3 comprises 15 residues. Written as DNA, the CDR3 is TGTGCCAGCAGCCCGCGGGAGGCGGGCCCCCATGAGCAGTTCTTC. Translation gives CASSPREAGPHEQFF.

The count of this clone is one. The rearrangement joins TRBV5-4 to TRBJ1-2; 7 bases align to TRBD1. The CDR3 covers 16 residues. CDR1 is SGHNT and CDR2 is YYREEE in the germline V gene (reference sequence). V shed 4 bases, J shed 5 bases, and the junction held 14 bases outside the gene matches. This CDR3 reads CASSTGQAGGGYGYTF. The CDR3 bases are TGTGCCAGCAGCACAGGACAGGCCGGCGGTGGATATGGCTACACCTTC. The whole variable domain, remainder taken from reference TRBV5-4 and TRBJ1-2, is ETGVTQSPTHLIKTRGQQVTLRCSSQSGHNTVSWYQQALGQGPQFIFQYYREEENGRGNFPPRFSGLQFPNYSSELNVNALELDDSALYLCASSTGQAGGGYGYTFGSGTRLTVV.

V gene TRBV19 combines with J gene TRBJ1-2, with 8 bases fitting TRBD1. Germline lookup yields CDR1 LNHDA and CDR2 SQIVND (reference sequence). V shed 5 bases, J shed 1 base, and the junction held 9 bases outside the gene matches. CDR3 length: 16 amino acids. CDR3 coding DNA: TGTGCCAGTAGTCTCAGGGGGCCTTCTAATAACTATGGCTACACCTTC. Protein product: CASSLRGPSNNYGYTF.

The chain carries TRBV3-1 (or the pseudogene TRBV3-2) and TRBJ2-7; TRBD1 aligns across 8 bases. CDR1 and CDR2 (germline): LGHDT, YNNKEL (reference sequence). CDR3 length equals 15 residues. The ends lost 4 bases at V and 6 bases at J; junction bases unmatched: 11. The CDR3 DNA sequence: TGTGCCAGCAGCCGAGCCGGGACAGGTGTACGCGAGCAGTACTTC. Protein: CASSRAGTGVREQYF.

The chain links TRBV19 to TRBJ2-3, with D perhaps TRBD1 or TRBD2 (5 bases each). This CDR3 region has 14 residues. The V and J ends lost 4 bases and 2 bases respectively, with 10 bases between them. Germline V gene lookup returns CDR1 LNHDA and CDR2 SQIVND (reference sequence). The CDR3 region has the DNA TGTGCCAGTAGTAGGGACGAGTACACAGATACGCAGTATTTT. It translates to CASSRDEYTDTQYF.

This rearrangement joins TRBV28 to TRBJ1-1; TRBD1 aligns across 11 bases. V dropped 4 bases and J dropped 0; count of bases not matched to a gene: 10. The CDR3 has 18 amino acids. Per the germline V gene, CDR1 is MDHEN and CDR2 is SYDVKM. CDR3 region: CASSSGGQGESMNTEAFF. In nucleotides, the CDR3 is TGTGCCAGCAGTTCTGGGGGACAGGGGGAAAGCATGAACACTGAAGCTTTCTTT.

The rearrangement links TRBV27 to TRBJ1-1, with a weak D call TRBD1 (6 bases). Germline loops: CDR1 MNHEY, CDR2 SMNVEV (reference sequence). This CDR3 region has 17 residues. V was pared by 3 bases and J by 1 base, with 18 bases between. CDR3 DNA: TGTGCCAGCAGTTTTGCCGGGACAAAGAGGTGGAACACTGAAGCTTTCTTT. As protein: CASSFAGTKRWNTEAFF.

The rearrangement joins TRBV19 to TRBJ2-7; 7 bases agree with TRBD1. V shed 6 bases and J 3 bases; nucleotides not matched to a gene: 8. This CDR3 spans 14 amino acids. CDR1 is LNHDA, CDR2 SQIVND, per germline (reference sequence). CDR3 nucleotide sequence: TGTGCCAGTAGGCAGGACCGGGACAGCTACGAGCAGTACTTC. This encodes CASRQDRDSYEQYF.

V is TRBV5-1 and J is TRBJ2-5; D is undetermined. The germline CDR1 and CDR2 sequences are SGHRS and YFSETQ. The V gene lost 7 bases and the J gene lost 4 bases, with 20 bases spanning the gap. This CDR3 comprises 15 residues. CDR3 bases: TGCGCCAGCTCCCGCCGTTTGGTTGGCAGAGAGACCCAGTACTTC. This encodes CASSRRLVGRETQYF.

The V gene is TRBV5-1, the J gene TRBJ2-1; D call uncertain. The length of the CDR3 is 12 residues. Trimming shortened V by 4 bases and J by 8 bases, and 10 bases separated the two germline ends. CDR1 and CDR2 (germline): SGHRS, YFSETQ. CDR3 in amino acids: CASSPRADEQFF. The CDR3 DNA sequence: TGCGCCAGCAGCCCAAGGGCAGATGAGCAGTTCTTC.

This clone showed up just once. The chain couples TRBV7-3 to TRBJ2-2; D tentatively reads TRBD1 or TRBD2 (5 bases each). In germline, CDR1 is SGHTA, CDR2 FQGTGA. V gave up 3 bases and J gave up 3 bases, with 11 bases separating them. The CDR3 is made up of 15 amino acids. CDR3: CASSLAGTHTGELFF. DNA of the CDR3: TGTGCCAGCAGCTTGGCAGGGACGCACACCGGGGAGCTGTTTTTT.

This chain connects TRBV14 to TRBJ2-1; a weak D match, TRBD1 (6 bases). Between the trimmed V and J ends, which lost 0 bases and 1 base, there was a span of 7 bases. This CDR3 contains 15 residues. The germline CDR1 and CDR2 sequences are SGHDN and FVKESK. The chain's CDR3 is CASSQDQGSYNEQFF. DNA of the CDR3: TGTGCCAGCAGCCAAGATCAGGGGTCCTACAATGAGCAGTTCTTC.

The rearrangement uses TRBV7-9 and TRBJ1-1, with TRBD1 matching 7 bases. Germline CDR1 SEHNR, CDR2 FQNEAQ (reference sequence). The CDR3 has 15 amino acids. With V trimmed by 6 bases and J by 4 bases, 11 bases remained unmatched. The CDR3 sequence is CASRPGRGGGTEAFF. DNA for the CDR3: TGTGCCAGCAGGCCCGGGAGAGGGGGCGGCACTGAAGCTTTCTTT.